Listed below are T cell receptor beta chains from one sample, sequenced in a study of T cells in narcolepsy. TCRdb's table, derived via immunoSEQ multiplex PCR, lists solely in-frame clones and lacks some. The data show about 25,000 clones, around 85% seen once. The sequenced sample was CD45RA- memory CD4+ T cells from PBMCs. These receptors were obtained from a human donor with narcolepsy. Both conserved end residues are part of each CDR3. D genes are given only for firm matches. Only part of the rows carry a size: once, few, many, or a class if the clone is expanded.

v_gene: TRBV28
j_gene: TRBJ2-3
abundance: -
d_gene: -
CDR3aa: CASSRLTSSYRGDTQYF
CDR3nt: TGTGCCAGCAGCCGTCTCACTAGCTCCTACCGTGGAGATACGCAGTATTTT

v_gene: TRBV18
j_gene: TRBJ2-7
abundance: -
d_gene: TRBD2
CDR3aa: CASSPRELAGDGEQYF
CDR3nt: TGTGCCAGCTCACCCCGCGAACTAGCGGGAGATGGGGAGCAGTACTTC

v_gene: TRBV27
j_gene: TRBJ2-2
abundance: few
d_gene: TRBD2
CDR3aa: CASSSGTSAGTGELFF
CDR3nt: TGTGCCAGCAGTTCCGGGACTAGCGCGGGCACCGGGGAGCTGTTTTTT

v_gene: TRBV9
j_gene: TRBJ2-1
abundance: -
d_gene: TRBD2
CDR3aa: CASSVGASGVRHNEQFF
CDR3nt: TGTGCCAGCAGCGTAGGGGCTAGCGGGGTGCGCCACAATGAGCAGTTCTTC

v_gene: TRBV21-1
j_gene: TRBJ2-1
abundance: medium-sized
d_gene: -
CDR3aa: CASSNRAGGLNEQFF
CDR3nt: TGTGCCAGCAGCAATCGGGCGGGAGGATTGAATGAGCAGTTCTTC

v_gene: TRBV11-3
j_gene: TRBJ1-1
abundance: -
d_gene: -
CDR3aa: CASSSNGLRDTEAFF
CDR3nt: TGTGCCAGCAGCTCCAATGGCTTGAGGGACACTGAAGCTTTCTTT

v_gene: TRBV18
j_gene: TRBJ2-3
abundance: -
d_gene: -
CDR3aa: CASSPRDSRTDTQYF
CDR3nt: TGTGCCAGCTCACCCCGGGACTCGCGCACAGATACGCAGTATTTT

v_gene: TRBV2
j_gene: TRBJ2-7
abundance: -
d_gene: -
CDR3aa: CASSDRGLSYEQYF
CDR3nt: TGTGCCAGCAGTGATAGGGGGTTATCCTACGAGCAGTACTTC

v_gene: TRBV2
j_gene: TRBJ2-1
abundance: few
d_gene: TRBD2
CDR3aa: CASSTGTSGIKEQFF
CDR3nt: TGTGCCAGCAGTACCGGGACTAGCGGGATAAAAGAGCAGTTCTTC

v_gene: TRBV6-4
j_gene: TRBJ2-2
abundance: -
d_gene: TRBD1
CDR3aa: CASRPGGQGFGGELFF
CDR3nt: TGTGCCAGCAGACCCGGGGGACAGGGGTTCGGCGGGGAGCTGTTTTTT

v_gene: TRBV11-2
j_gene: TRBJ2-2
abundance: -
d_gene: -
CDR3aa: CASSRQSFGNTGELFF
CDR3nt: TGTGCCAGCAGCAGACAGTCCTTCGGGAACACCGGGGAGCTGTTTTTT

v_gene: TRBV7-2
j_gene: TRBJ2-2
abundance: -
d_gene: -
CDR3aa: CASRPQLGVTGELFF
CDR3nt: TGTGCCAGCCGCCCCCAATTAGGGGTCACCGGGGAGCTGTTTTTT

v_gene: TRBV30
j_gene: TRBJ2-5
abundance: -
d_gene: TRBD1
CDR3aa: CACGQDLETQYF
CDR3nt: TGTGCCTGTGGACAGGATTTAGAGACCCAGTACTTC

v_gene: TRBV10-3
j_gene: TRBJ1-3
abundance: medium-sized
d_gene: -
CDR3aa: CAISEQPEPSGNTIYF
CDR3nt: TGTGCCATCAGTGAGCAGCCAGAACCTTCGGGGAACACCATATATTTT

v_gene: TRBV15
j_gene: TRBJ1-1
abundance: -
d_gene: -
CDR3aa: CATSRVIPTGNTEAFF
CDR3nt: TGTGCCACCAGCAGAGTAATCCCGACAGGGAACACTGAAGCTTTCTTT

v_gene: TRBV6-5
j_gene: TRBJ2-4
abundance: -
d_gene: -
CDR3aa: CASSEAGRSPGIQYF
CDR3nt: TGTGCCAGCAGCGAGGCAGGGCGCTCGCCGGGCATTCAGTACTTC

v_gene: TRBV30
j_gene: TRBJ1-2
abundance: -
d_gene: -
CDR3aa: CAYPRGGYGYTF
CDR3nt: TGTGCCTATCCCAGGGGCGGATATGGCTACACCTTC

v_gene: TRBV27
j_gene: TRBJ2-5
abundance: -
d_gene: TRBD2
CDR3aa: CASSRTSGRSGTQYF
CDR3nt: TGTGCCAGCAGTCGGACTAGCGGGAGGTCCGGGACCCAGTACTTC

v_gene: TRBV2
j_gene: TRBJ2-5
abundance: -
d_gene: -
CDR3aa: CASFRFADPGGGETQYF
CDR3nt: TGTGCCAGCTTCCGTTTCGCGGACCCTGGTGGAGGAGAGACCCAGTACTTC

v_gene: TRBV5-1
j_gene: TRBJ2-7
abundance: -
d_gene: TRBD2
CDR3aa: CASSFQTSAAYEQYF
CDR3nt: TGCGCCAGCAGCTTTCAAACTAGCGCTGCCTACGAGCAGTACTTC

v_gene: TRBV6-5
j_gene: TRBJ2-7
abundance: once
d_gene: TRBD2
CDR3aa: CASSSPSGASEQYF
CDR3nt: TGTGCCAGCAGTTCCCCTAGCGGAGCCAGTGAGCAGTACTTC

v_gene: TRBV2
j_gene: TRBJ1-5
abundance: -
d_gene: -
CDR3aa: CASSRGTASNQPQHF
CDR3nt: TGTGCCAGCAGCCGGGGGACGGCTAGCAATCAGCCCCAGCATTTT

v_gene: TRBV10-1
j_gene: TRBJ1-1
abundance: -
d_gene: TRBD1
CDR3aa: CASSDESKVWTGRMNTEAFF
CDR3nt: TGCGCCAGCAGTGACGAGTCAAAAGTGTGGACAGGGCGGATGAACACTGAAGCTTTCTTT

v_gene: TRBV11-3
j_gene: TRBJ2-1
abundance: once
d_gene: TRBD2
CDR3aa: CASGAGGGLNEQFF
CDR3nt: TGTGCCTCCGGAGCGGGAGGGGGGTTAAATGAGCAGTTCTTC

v_gene: TRBV21-1
j_gene: TRBJ2-7
abundance: -
d_gene: -
CDR3aa: CASSANQRERYEQYF
CDR3nt: TGTGCCAGCAGCGCCAACCAGCGGGAGAGGTACGAGCAGTACTTC

v_gene: TRBV5-1
j_gene: TRBJ2-1
abundance: -
d_gene: TRBD1
CDR3aa: CASSWTGARNNEQFF
CDR3nt: TGCGCCAGCAGCTGGACAGGGGCGAGAAACAATGAGCAGTTCTTC

v_gene: TRBV2
j_gene: TRBJ2-1
abundance: -
d_gene: TRBD2
CDR3aa: CASSIERLAGDEQFF
CDR3nt: TGTGCCAGCAGCATTGAGCGGCTAGCGGGAGATGAGCAGTTCTTC

v_gene: TRBV28
j_gene: TRBJ2-7
abundance: -
d_gene: -
CDR3aa: CASREGLLSSYEQYF
CDR3nt: TGTGCCAGCAGGGAGGGGCTCCTGAGCTCCTACGAGCAGTACTTC

v_gene: TRBV6-1
j_gene: TRBJ1-5
abundance: -
d_gene: -
CDR3aa: CASSEFGHIGGQPQHF
CDR3nt: TGTGCCAGCAGTGAATTTGGACATATCGGCGGACAGCCCCAGCATTTT

v_gene: TRBV6-5
j_gene: TRBJ1-3
abundance: -
d_gene: -
CDR3aa: CASSYSISGAGNTIYF
CDR3nt: TGTGCCAGCAGTTACTCGATTTCAGGGGCTGGAAACACCATATATTTT

v_gene: TRBV29-1
j_gene: TRBJ1-1
abundance: -
d_gene: -
CDR3aa: CSVVRETGPIEAFF
CDR3nt: TGCAGCGTTGTTCGGGAGACGGGACCCATCGAAGCTTTCTTT

v_gene: TRBV20-1
j_gene: TRBJ2-7
abundance: once
d_gene: -
CDR3aa: CSARASYEQYF
CDR3nt: TGCAGTGCTAGAGCCAGCTACGAGCAGTACTTC

v_gene: TRBV7-2
j_gene: TRBJ1-5
abundance: -
d_gene: TRBD1
CDR3aa: CASSYRGQQPQHF
CDR3nt: TGTGCCAGCAGTTACAGGGGACAGCAGCCCCAGCATTTT

v_gene: TRBV6-5
j_gene: TRBJ1-5
abundance: -
d_gene: -
CDR3aa: CASSEGRNQPQHF
CDR3nt: TGTGCCAGCAGCGAGGGTCGCAATCAGCCCCAGCATTTT

v_gene: TRBV6-4
j_gene: TRBJ2-1
abundance: once
d_gene: TRBD2
CDR3aa: CASSDTSGSYNEQFF
CDR3nt: TGTGCCAGCAGTGACACTAGCGGGAGCTACAATGAGCAGTTCTTC

v_gene: TRBV2
j_gene: TRBJ2-2
abundance: -
d_gene: -
CDR3aa: CASRRGIHYTGELFF
CDR3nt: TGTGCCAGCAGGCGAGGGATCCACTACACCGGGGAGCTGTTTTTT

v_gene: TRBV19
j_gene: TRBJ2-1
abundance: once
d_gene: -
CDR3aa: CASSPNGDIRVDEQFF
CDR3nt: TGTGCCAGTAGTCCCAATGGAGATATCCGGGTCGATGAGCAGTTCTTC

v_gene: TRBV30
j_gene: TRBJ2-1
abundance: -
d_gene: TRBD2
CDR3aa: CAWSPGASGHKQFF
CDR3nt: TGTGCCTGGAGTCCCGGGGCTAGCGGCCACAAACAGTTCTTC

v_gene: TRBV27
j_gene: TRBJ2-1
abundance: -
d_gene: TRBD2
CDR3aa: CASRSILAGNYNEQFF
CDR3nt: TGTGCCAGCAGAAGTATCCTAGCGGGAAACTACAATGAGCAGTTCTTC

v_gene: TRBV7-3
j_gene: TRBJ1-1
abundance: -
d_gene: TRBD1
CDR3aa: CASSRQGLNTEAFF
CDR3nt: TGTGCCAGCAGCCGACAGGGTTTGAACACTGAAGCTTTCTTT

v_gene: TRBV7-2
j_gene: TRBJ2-1
abundance: -
d_gene: -
CDR3aa: CASSLVYEQFF
CDR3nt: TGTGCCAGCAGCTTAGTATATGAGCAGTTCTTC

v_gene: TRBV30
j_gene: TRBJ2-2
abundance: -
d_gene: TRBD1
CDR3aa: CAWRLGTGGAGELFF
CDR3nt: TGTGCCTGGAGACTCGGGACAGGGGGAGCCGGGGAGCTGTTTTTT

v_gene: TRBV30
j_gene: TRBJ1-5
abundance: once
d_gene: TRBD1
CDR3aa: CAWSGAKTGTGNQPQHF
CDR3nt: TGTGCCTGGAGTGGGGCGAAGACCGGGACAGGCAATCAGCCCCAGCATTTT

v_gene: TRBV11-2
j_gene: TRBJ1-2
abundance: -
d_gene: -
CDR3aa: CASSPRDTSADGYTF
CDR3nt: TGTGCCAGCAGCCCTCGGGACACTTCAGCGGATGGCTACACCTTC

v_gene: TRBV4-1
j_gene: TRBJ1-5
abundance: -
d_gene: -
CDR3aa: CASSPQQGSQPQHF
CDR3nt: TGCGCCAGCAGCCCCCAACAGGGTAGTCAGCCCCAGCATTTT